This TCR beta chain was sequenced during a study of OX40 agonist ivuxolimab in advanced cancers. The data were produced by immunoSEQ multiplex PCR, yet TCRdb's version contains in-frame clones alone and is incomplete. The sample consists of fewer than 95,000 clones, 75% to 95% of them appearing once. Germline V CDR1 and CDR2: SQVTM, ANQGSEA. There are 14 residues in the CDR3. The J segment lost 2 bases and the V segment lost 5 bases, leaving 7 bases of the junction unmatched. A remark on this clone: Antigen: not known.

Study-wide findings and caveats: In the 0.1 to 3.0 mg/kg range, CD4+ and CD8+ blood T cells had expanded clonally by week 6.

This TCR derives from an adult with an advanced solid tumor such as melanoma, head and neck, liver or kidney cancer. The sequencing here drew on CD4+ or CD8+ T cells sorted from blood, taken in a trial of the OX40 agonist ivuxolimab. The chain links TRBV29-1 to TRBJ2-7; 9 bases align to TRBD1. CDR3 amino acids: CSVQPGQGAYEQYF. CDR3 nucleotides: TGCAGCGTTCAACCGGGACAGGGAGCCTACGAGCAGTACTTC.